This T cell receptor beta chain appears in the sequencing data of a study of shared clonotypes between healthy human individuals. From germline, CDR1 is SGHDT and CDR2 YYEEEE. The length of the CDR3 is 15 residues. The germline V and J ends were trimmed by 2 bases and 1 base, with 9 bases remaining between them. The data were produced by immunoSEQ multiplex PCR, yet TCRdb's version contains in-frame clones alone and is incomplete. The data contain over a million clones, around 82% of them singletons. Study-level findings and limits: The sharing of 5% to 5.5% of naive CD4 clonotypes was seen across a few donors. Researchers sampled blood only, noting tissue repertoires likely differ. Unshared clonotypes carried lower generation probabilities than those common to all four donors. The represented genetic and exposure-history diversity was limited by the small number of donors.

Regarding this clone: The antigen is undetermined.

The V gene is TRBV5-6, the J gene TRBJ2-2; a possible D gene is TRBD1 (6 bases). The clonotype comes from a man aged 18 to 29 in good health. Some clones in this sample may be carry-over from other donors' samples. Sequencing was done on a sample of memory CD4+ T cells from PBMCs. Subset specified: CD45RA-negative fraction. In DNA, the CDR3 is TGTGCCAGCAGCTTTTCAGGGGTGAACACCGGGGAGCTGTTTTTT. Its protein is CASSFSGVNTGELFF.